These T cell receptor beta chains were read from a single sample in a study of cytomegalovirus exposure and HLA in healthy donors. Profiling relied on immunoSEQ multiplex PCR, and the TCRdb table lists in-frame clones only, not all of them. Here the sample spans 130,000 to 150,000 clones, about 82% being singletons. The sequencing input was PBMCs. The receptors come from a man in his thirties or forties in good health and CMV-seronegative. CDR3s include the opening cysteine and the closing phenylalanine or tryptophan. D genes are given only for firm matches. A clone size is listed for some rows: how often the clone was seen (once, few, many), or a class if it is expanded.

size,V,J,D,CDR3,DNA
NA,TRBV5-1,TRBJ2-5,TRBD2,CASNPGGAEGTQYF,TGCGCCAGCAACCCGGGGGGAGCGGAGGGGACCCAGTACTTC
NA,TRBV9,TRBJ2-1,NA,CASSVEGPLYNEQFF,TGTGCCAGCAGCGTAGAGGGGCCTCTCTACAATGAGCAGTTCTTC
NA,TRBV5-1,TRBJ2-2,TRBD2,CASSPGLAGGTGELFF,TGCGCCAGCAGCCCCGGACTAGCGGGAGGTACCGGGGAGCTGTTTTTT
NA,TRBV6-5,TRBJ2-7,TRBD1,CASSYGTGLYEQYF,TGTGCCAGCAGTTACGGGACAGGGCTCTACGAGCAGTACTTC
NA,TRBV6-1,TRBJ2-7,TRBD2,CASSRGGFIEDEQYF,TGTGCCAGCAGTCGGGGGGGTTTCATCGAGGACGAGCAGTACTTC
few,TRBV5-1,TRBJ2-2,TRBD1,CASSLRTGDTGELFF,TGCGCCAGCAGCTTACGGACAGGGGACACCGGGGAGCTGTTTTTT
NA,TRBV5-1,TRBJ2-7,NA,CASSFRDTSSEQYF,TGCGCCAGCAGCTTCCGGGACACTTCGTCCGAGCAGTACTTC
NA,TRBV27,TRBJ2-7,TRBD2,CASSTRTSGYEQYF,TGTGCCAGCAGTACTAGGACTAGCGGCTACGAGCAGTACTTC
few,TRBV6-5,TRBJ1-1,TRBD1,CASSYEPQGPTEAFF,TGTGCCAGCAGTTACGAACCACAGGGGCCCACTGAAGCTTTCTTT
NA,TRBV9,TRBJ2-7,TRBD2,CASSVGSGTSGPYEQYF,TGTGCCAGCAGCGTAGGATCCGGGACTAGCGGACCCTACGAGCAGTACTTC
NA,TRBV7-9,TRBJ2-4,TRBD1,CASSLTGGSGDIQYF,TGTGCCAGCAGCTTGACAGGGGGCAGCGGTGACATTCAGTACTTC
NA,TRBV5-1,TRBJ2-5,TRBD2,CASSPGTSGAWETQYF,TGCGCCAGCAGCCCAGGGACTAGCGGGGCTTGGGAGACCCAGTACTTC
once,TRBV9,TRBJ2-7,TRBD2,CASSVGSSGPYEQYF,TGTGCCAGCAGCGTAGGGTCTAGCGGACCCTACGAGCAGTACTTC
few,TRBV2,TRBJ1-5,NA,CASSERTGSAQPQHF,TGTGCCAGCAGTGAACGTACAGGGTCGGCTCAGCCCCAGCATTTT
NA,TRBV15,TRBJ2-3,TRBD2,CATSATSGRGADTQYF,TGTGCCACCAGCGCCACTAGCGGCAGAGGTGCAGATACGCAGTATTTT
NA,TRBV27,TRBJ2-7,NA,CASSKQAVYEQYF,TGTGCCAGCAGTAAGCAGGCCGTATACGAGCAGTACTTC
NA,TRBV7-6,TRBJ2-5,TRBD2,CASSQRLAGGKETQYF,TGTGCCAGCAGCCAACGACTAGCGGGAGGGAAAGAGACCCAGTACTTC
NA,TRBV7-8,TRBJ2-5,TRBD2,CASRPMGGGQETQYF,TGTGCCAGCAGACCCATGGGCGGGGGGCAAGAGACCCAGTACTTC
once,TRBV6-6,TRBJ1-1,NA,CASTTPSVTEAFF,TGTGCCAGCACCACCCCGAGTGTCACTGAAGCTTTCTTT
few,TRBV5-1,TRBJ1-1,NA,CASSPQGIRTEAFF,TGCGCCAGCAGCCCGCAGGGGATTCGCACTGAAGCTTTCTTT
NA,TRBV5-4,TRBJ2-5,TRBD1,CASSGGQIQETQYF,TGTGCCAGCAGCGGGGGACAGATCCAAGAGACCCAGTACTTC
NA,TRBV6-6,TRBJ2-1,TRBD2,CASRLTGTSAYNEQFF,TGTGCCAGCAGATTAACCGGGACTAGCGCGTACAATGAGCAGTTCTTC
once,TRBV7-9,TRBJ2-7,TRBD1,CASSRDRGRYEQYF,TGTGCCAGCAGCCGTGACAGGGGTCGCTACGAGCAGTACTTC
NA,TRBV18,TRBJ2-7,NA,CASSPRQGRVAYEQYF,TGTGCCAGCTCACCCCGGCAGGGTAGGGTGGCCTACGAGCAGTACTTC
NA,TRBV9,TRBJ2-3,TRBD2,CASSRTLSGGAKSRGTDTQYF,TGTGCCAGCAGCCGTACCCTTAGCGGGGGGGCCAAGTCTCGGGGCACAGATACGCAGTATTTT
once,TRBV18,TRBJ1-2,TRBD1,CASSPGQGLGYTF,TGTGCCAGCTCACCGGGACAGGGGCTTGGCTACACCTTC
NA,TRBV2,TRBJ2-7,NA,CATRAAAFYEQYF,TGTGCCACCAGGGCGGCAGCGTTCTACGAGCAGTACTTC
few,TRBV2,TRBJ2-7,NA,CASRRRGDYEQYF,TGTGCCAGCAGGAGGAGGGGGGACTACGAGCAGTACTTC
NA,TRBV27,TRBJ2-7,NA,CASSLFSDSYEQYF,TGTGCCAGCAGTTTATTTTCGGACAGCTACGAGCAGTACTTC
NA,TRBV6-1,TRBJ1-2,NA,CASSVTRQGSGYTF,TGTGCCAGCAGTGTAACCCGTCAGGGGAGTGGCTACACCTTC
NA,TRBV7-9,TRBJ1-4,NA,CSSSNPWAGGEKLFF,TGTTCCAGCAGCAACCCCTGGGCTGGAGGTGAAAAACTGTTTTTT
NA,TRBV5-6,TRBJ1-1,TRBD1,CASSPVTGTNTEAFF,TGTGCCAGCAGCCCTGTGACAGGGACGAACACTGAAGCTTTCTTT
NA,TRBV4-1,TRBJ1-2,TRBD1,CASSQIGQGAYGYTF,TGCGCCAGCAGCCAAATCGGACAGGGGGCCTATGGCTACACCTTC
NA,TRBV7-3,TRBJ1-3,NA,CASSSGNGNTIYF,TGTGCCAGCAGCTCCGGGAATGGAAACACCATATATTTT
NA,TRBV29-1,TRBJ2-7,NA,CSVLGETGTRNYEQYF,TGCAGCGTCCTGGGGGAGACCGGGACAAGAAACTACGAGCAGTACTTC
NA,TRBV2,TRBJ1-2,NA,CASSDGGQPYYGYTF,TGTGCCAGCAGTGACGGTGGACAGCCGTACTATGGCTACACCTTC
NA,TRBV19,TRBJ1-5,NA,CASSIGEGGNQPQHF,TGTGCCAGTAGTATTGGGGAGGGGGGCAATCAGCCCCAGCATTTT
NA,TRBV5-1,TRBJ2-3,TRBD1,CASSLQGRGQSDTQYF,TGCGCCAGCAGCTTGCAGGGCAGGGGGCAGTCAGATACGCAGTATTTT
NA,TRBV6-5,TRBJ1-5,TRBD1,CASSYSGQINQPQHF,TGTGCCAGCAGTTACTCGGGACAGATCAATCAGCCCCAGCATTTT
once,TRBV9,TRBJ2-3,TRBD2,CASSASLAGAGTDTQYF,TGTGCCAGCAGCGCTTCACTAGCGGGAGCAGGCACAGATACGCAGTATTTT
NA,TRBV19,TRBJ2-3,TRBD2,CASTKRGSTDTQYF,TGTGCCAGCACTAAGCGGGGGAGCACAGATACGCAGTATTTT
NA,TRBV5-4,TRBJ1-6,NA,CASSQNLLNSPLHF,TGTGCCAGCAGCCAGAATCTTTTGAATTCACCCCTCCACTTT
NA,TRBV19,TRBJ2-3,NA,CASSIPGTQTQYF,TGTGCCAGTAGTATACCAGGGACTCAAACGCAGTATTTT
NA,TRBV27,TRBJ2-5,TRBD2,CASSRGLAGQETQYF,TGTGCCAGCAGTCGCGGACTAGCGGGGCAAGAGACCCAGTACTTC
NA,TRBV5-4,TRBJ2-2,TRBD2,CASSQRSGGAGELFF,TGTGCCAGCAGCCAAAGGTCGGGAGGCGCCGGGGAGCTGTTTTTT
NA,TRBV7-7,TRBJ2-1,TRBD2,CASSLETSGGYNEQFF,TGTGCTAGCAGCTTAGAGACTAGCGGGGGGTACAATGAGCAGTTCTTC
NA,TRBV6-1,TRBJ1-5,NA,CASSPDRNSNQPQHF,TGTGCCAGCAGCCCCGACAGGAATAGCAATCAGCCCCAGCATTTT
NA,TRBV5-1,TRBJ1-3,NA,CASTPAGAGNTIYF,TGCGCCAGCACACCAGCAGGGGCTGGAAACACCATATATTTT
NA,TRBV7-9,TRBJ2-3,TRBD1,CASSLDRGADTQYF,TGTGCCAGCAGCTTAGACAGGGGTGCGGATACGCAGTATTTT
NA,TRBV6-5,TRBJ2-7,TRBD1,CASSYSAGTGRCEQYF,TGTGCCAGCAGTTACTCCGCGGGGACAGGGCGTTGCGAGCAGTACTTC
few,TRBV6-1,TRBJ2-2,TRBD1,CASSTLDRDSGELFF,TGTGCCAGCAGTACCTTAGACAGGGATAGCGGGGAGCTGTTTTTT
NA,TRBV29-1,TRBJ2-1,TRBD2,CSVDGRANEQFF,TGCAGCGTTGACGGGAGGGCCAATGAGCAGTTCTTC
NA,TRBV28,TRBJ1-2,NA,CASTLQGRDNYGYTF,TGTGCCAGCACTCTCCAGGGGAGAGATAACTATGGCTACACCTTC